This T cell receptor (beta chain) stems from a study of blood T cell repertoires in COVID-19 (TCRdb year 2020). About the study as a whole: The collaborator samples originated in the United States, Italy and Spain and spanned the acute and convalescent phases of COVID-19. HLA class I and class II types, where available, came from metadata supplied by the sample provider rather than from assay-based typing. The prospective study material was composed of cDNA or gDNA derived from T cells, B-cell-depleted T cells, or PBMCs. Sample metadata almost always included a de-identified subject ID, COVID-19 status, age in years and sex. Deeply sampled blood TCRbeta repertoires from subjects exposed to, actively infected with, or recovered from COVID-19 were included in the dataset. The repertoires were made available in a free public database intended to serve as a resource for research on the immune response to SARS-CoV-2. Samples came from the ongoing ImmuneRACE study (first 160 participants) plus 1,254 subjects from 6 global collaborators. The full study reports these points: How much clinical and demographic metadata was included differed by source and by participant, and the metadata was provided uncurated.

The CDR3 covers 15 residues, taking in both the cysteine and the phenylalanine. Only CDR3 DNA remains: 45 bases, in frame from the first base. The V end loses 7 bases and the J end loses 4 bases, and a stretch of 19 bases separates them. CDR1 MNHEY and CDR2 SVGAGI are derived from the germline V gene. A remark on this clone: What this receptor recognizes is not known. No base-level quality is on record; no much larger clone is a single base apart.

The immunoSEQ Assay, a bias-controlled multiplex PCR, was used to amplify TCRbeta CDR3 regions from genomic DNA. From the authors' description of their analysis: Nucleated cell counts per sample were estimated from amplification of reference gene primers within the assay. Sequence reads were collapsed and filtered to measure the absolute abundance of every unique TCRbeta CDR3 rearrangement. For each sample, productive Simpson clonality was calculated as the square root of Simpson's diversity index over productive rearrangements. The immuneACCESS repertoire file appears here via TCRdb, limited to in-frame rearrangements. These files lack a portion of the clones; in checked studies, under half of the deficit traces to unresolved V genes, and the cause of the others is not known. V, J and clone size were drawn from that table, and D and trimming were deduced from the DNA. In all, the sample holds 150,000 to 200,000 clones, and around 80% of those were seen once. Of the sample, about 6.9% falls within the top ten clones.

Whole blood was collected in K2EDTA tubes by collaborating institutions according to the institutions' own protocols. For TCRbeta analysis, collaborators shipped samples in one of three forms: frozen whole blood, isolated PBMCs, or DNA extracted from either of those sample types. The origin of this receptor is a human donor with acute or convalescent COVID-19. The donor label of this sample is uncertain. The sample was peripheral blood. The rearranged chain carries TRBV6-5 and TRBJ1-1; TRBD1 is possibly the D segment (6 matching bases). The CDR3 sequence is CASIGTARGVTEAFF. The nucleotides read TGTGCCAGCATTGGGACGGCCAGGGGAGTCACTGAAGCTTTCTTT.